This is a list of T cell receptor beta chains from one sample in a study of beta chain features in type 1 diabetes. Some clones are missing from TCRdb's copy, which holds only in-frame ones; the method was immunoSEQ multiplex PCR. The sample lists approximately 360,000 clones, about 12% occurring once. Source material: naive CD4+ T cells from blood. The receptors were sampled from a woman under 30 with type 1 diabetes. CDR3s include the opening cysteine and the closing phenylalanine or tryptophan. D genes are given only for firm matches. Where a row states a size, it is once, few, many or the class of an expanded clone; other rows omit it.

J: TRBJ1-2; size: -; D: -; V: TRBV30; DNA: TGTGCCTGGAGTGTTTTGGACAGAACTAACTATGGCTACACCTTC; CDR3: CAWSVLDRTNYGYTF
J: TRBJ2-3; size: few; D: -; V: TRBV7-9; DNA: TGTGCCAGCAGCCACAGGGTTTTCACAGATACGCAGTATTTT; CDR3: CASSHRVFTDTQYF
J: TRBJ2-1; size: few; D: -; V: TRBV28; DNA: TGTGCCAGCAGTTTAGGAGGGGGCTTGAGAAATGAGCAGTTCTTC; CDR3: CASSLGGGLRNEQFF
J: TRBJ1-1; size: -; D: -; V: TRBV15; DNA: TGTGCCACCAGCAGAGTTCGGAACACTGAAGCTTTCTTT; CDR3: CATSRVRNTEAFF
J: TRBJ1-3; size: few; D: -; V: TRBV7-2; DNA: TGTGCCAGCAGCTTAGCGGTTAGAGTAACTGGAAACACCATATATTTT; CDR3: CASSLAVRVTGNTIYF
J: TRBJ2-3; size: few; D: -; V: TRBV7-3; DNA: TGTGCCAGCAGCTTACTCCCCACAGATACGCAGTATTTT; CDR3: CASSLLPTDTQYF
J: TRBJ2-7; size: -; D: TRBD2; V: TRBV28; DNA: TGTGCCAGCACTCCGGGAGGGCCGGCCGAGCAGTACTTC; CDR3: CASTPGGPAEQYF
J: TRBJ2-1; size: -; D: TRBD2; V: TRBV7-3; DNA: TGTGCCAGCAGCCCGGGACTAGCGGGAAGAGGGTCCTACAATGAGCAGTTCTTC; CDR3: CASSPGLAGRGSYNEQFF
J: TRBJ2-1; size: few; D: -; V: TRBV20-1; DNA: TGCAGTGCTAGTCGGGGTGAGCAGTTCTTC; CDR3: CSASRGEQFF
J: TRBJ1-1; size: -; D: TRBD1; V: TRBV7-8; DNA: TGTGCCAGCAGCTTGGAGAGACAGGGAAACACTGAAGCTTTCTTT; CDR3: CASSLERQGNTEAFF
J: TRBJ2-3; size: -; D: TRBD1; V: TRBV15; DNA: TGTGCCACCAGCAGAGGTTGGACAGGGCCCACAGATACGCAGTATTTT; CDR3: CATSRGWTGPTDTQYF
J: TRBJ1-1; size: few; D: -; V: TRBV4-2; DNA: TGTGCCAGCAGCCCGTTCAAAGCCAGAGGAGAGAACACTGAAGCTTTCTTT; CDR3: CASSPFKARGENTEAFF
J: TRBJ2-1; size: few; D: TRBD2; V: TRBV11-3; DNA: TGTGCCAGTAGACTAGCGACAAATTACAATGAGCAGTTCTTC; CDR3: CASRLATNYNEQFF
J: TRBJ2-3; size: -; D: -; V: TRBV4-3; DNA: TGCGCCAGCAGCCAAAGTCGCCTACGCACAGATACGCAGTATTTT; CDR3: CASSQSRLRTDTQYF
J: TRBJ1-2; size: -; D: -; V: TRBV28; DNA: TGTGCCAGCAGTCCTCTACTCCCCCCTGGCTACACCTTC; CDR3: CASSPLLPPGYTF
J: TRBJ2-7; size: -; D: TRBD2; V: TRBV5-4; DNA: TGTGCCAGCGGCAGCGGGGTCTACGAGCAGTACTTC; CDR3: CASGSGVYEQYF
J: TRBJ2-5; size: -; D: TRBD2; V: TRBV6-5; DNA: TGTGCCAGCAGGAACGGGATAGCGGGAGTTGGGACCCAGTACTTC; CDR3: CASRNGIAGVGTQYF
J: TRBJ2-1; size: few; D: -; V: TRBV7-3; DNA: TGTGCCAGCAGCTTACAGGGTCGGAATGAGCAGTTCTTC; CDR3: CASSLQGRNEQFF
J: TRBJ2-5; size: -; D: TRBD2; V: TRBV5-4; DNA: TGTGCCAGCAGCTTAGCGGGAAAGGGGGAGACCCAGTACTTC; CDR3: CASSLAGKGETQYF
J: TRBJ1-5; size: few; D: -; V: TRBV5-1; DNA: TGCGCCAGCAGCCCGCCGTGGGGAGATAGCAATCAGCCCCAGCATTTT; CDR3: CASSPPWGDSNQPQHF
J: TRBJ1-5; size: few; D: -; V: TRBV30; DNA: TGTGCCTGGAGTGGGGGAGATAGTAGCAATCAGCCCCAGCATTTT; CDR3: CAWSGGDSSNQPQHF
J: TRBJ2-1; size: few; D: TRBD1; V: TRBV9; DNA: TGTGCCAGCAGCGAGGGGGCAGGCGGATACAATGAGCAGTTCTTC; CDR3: CASSEGAGGYNEQFF
J: TRBJ1-1; size: -; D: TRBD1; V: TRBV28; DNA: TGTGCCAGCACCCTACCGCAGGGGACAGGGAACACTGAAGCTTTCTTT; CDR3: CASTLPQGTGNTEAFF
J: TRBJ1-2; size: few; D: -; V: TRBV4-3; DNA: TGCGCCAGCAGCCAAGATTCTCCTGGACAGAACTATGGCTACACCTTC; CDR3: CASSQDSPGQNYGYTF
J: TRBJ2-7; size: few; D: TRBD1; V: TRBV14; DNA: TGTGCCAGCAGCCAAGGGACAGGACCCTACGAGCAGTACTTC; CDR3: CASSQGTGPYEQYF
J: TRBJ1-2; size: -; D: -; V: TRBV9; DNA: TGTGCCAGCAGCGCTCCTAAGTTTACAGGGTCGGGCCCTCGTTCAAACTATGGCTACACCTTC; CDR3: CASSAPKFTGSGPRSNYGYTF
J: TRBJ2-3; size: -; D: -; V: TRBV6-6; DNA: TGTGCCAGCAGTTCCCTAGCCGGGGGCACAGATACGCAGTATTTT; CDR3: CASSSLAGGTDTQYF
J: TRBJ2-6; size: few; D: -; V: TRBV11-2; DNA: TGTGCCAGCAGCTTAAATAACCGACACTCTGGGGCCAACGTCCTGACTTTC; CDR3: CASSLNNRHSGANVLTF